The clone carrying this T cell receptor beta chain was counted a few times. Its antigen is as yet unknown. The entry originates in a study of T cell repertoires in cytomegalovirus infection. TCRdb analysed the reads with MiXCR anew, one entry per CDR3 protein. The sample lists 300,000 to 400,000 distinct CDR3 sequences; approximately 25% were seen once. CDR1 SGHDT and CDR2 YYEEEE come from the germline V gene. The CDR3 totals 13 residues. V lost 1 base and J lost 4, with 8 bases in between. Study-level results: CMV-specific TCR beta clonotypes restricted by HLA-C dominated the ex vivo response.

Sequences were derived from cultured PBMCs, sampled from culture after CMV antigen stimulation. The gene calls are TRBV5-6 and TRBJ2-5, with D possibly matching TRBD2 (6 bases). The clonotype was recovered from a human donor in good health (CMV status not recorded). Some clones in this sample may be carry-over from other donors' samples. For the CDR3, the DNA is TGTGCCAGCAGCTTGCAAGCGGGAGAGACCCAGTACTTC. It translates to CASSLQAGETQYF.